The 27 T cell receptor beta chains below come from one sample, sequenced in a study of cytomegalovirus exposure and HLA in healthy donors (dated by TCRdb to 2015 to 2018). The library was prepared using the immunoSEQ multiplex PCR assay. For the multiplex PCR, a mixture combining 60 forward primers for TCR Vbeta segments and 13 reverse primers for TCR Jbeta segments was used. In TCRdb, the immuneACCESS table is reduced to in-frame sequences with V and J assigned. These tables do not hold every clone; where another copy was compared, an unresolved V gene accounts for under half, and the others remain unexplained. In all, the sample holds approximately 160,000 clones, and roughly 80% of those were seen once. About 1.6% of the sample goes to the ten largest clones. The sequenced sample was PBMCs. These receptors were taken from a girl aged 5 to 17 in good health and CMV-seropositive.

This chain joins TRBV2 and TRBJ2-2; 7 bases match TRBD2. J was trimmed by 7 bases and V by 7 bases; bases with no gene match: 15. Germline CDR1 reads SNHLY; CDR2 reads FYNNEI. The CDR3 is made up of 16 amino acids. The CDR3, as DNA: TGTGCCAGCACAATCCGGGACTACCTTACCGGCGGGGAGCTGTTTTTT. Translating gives CASTIRDYLTGGELFF.

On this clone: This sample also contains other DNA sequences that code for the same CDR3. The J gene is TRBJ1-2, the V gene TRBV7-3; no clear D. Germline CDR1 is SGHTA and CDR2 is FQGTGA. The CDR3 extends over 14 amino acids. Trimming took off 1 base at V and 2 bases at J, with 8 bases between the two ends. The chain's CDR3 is CASSLSPGNYGYTF. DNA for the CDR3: TGTGCCAGCAGCTTAAGCCCCGGGAACTATGGCTACACCTTC. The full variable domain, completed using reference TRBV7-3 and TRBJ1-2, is GAGVSQTPSNKVTEKGKYVELRCDPISGHTALYWYRQSLGQGPEFLIYFQGTGAADDSGLPNDRFFAVRPEGSVSTLKIQRTERGDSAVYLCASSLSPGNYGYTFGSGTRLTVV.

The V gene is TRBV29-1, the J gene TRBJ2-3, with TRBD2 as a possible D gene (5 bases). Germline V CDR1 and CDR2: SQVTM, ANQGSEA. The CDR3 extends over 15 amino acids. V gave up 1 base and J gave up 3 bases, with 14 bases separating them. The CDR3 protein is CSVEGIVPGTDTQYF. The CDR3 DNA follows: TGCAGCGTTGAAGGGATAGTTCCGGGAACAGATACGCAGTATTTT.

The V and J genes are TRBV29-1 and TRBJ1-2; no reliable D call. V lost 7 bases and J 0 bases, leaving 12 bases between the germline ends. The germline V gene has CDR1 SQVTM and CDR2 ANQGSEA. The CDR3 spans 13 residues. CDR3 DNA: TGCAGCGGGCCCACAGAAGCTAACTATGGCTACACCTTC. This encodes CSGPTEANYGYTF.

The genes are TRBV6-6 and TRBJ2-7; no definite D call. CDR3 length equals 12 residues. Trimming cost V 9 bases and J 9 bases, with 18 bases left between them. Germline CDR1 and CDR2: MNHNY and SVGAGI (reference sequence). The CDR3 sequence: CASGWRSSGQYF. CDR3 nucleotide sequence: TGTGCCAGTGGGTGGCGGAGCTCTGGGCAGTACTTC.

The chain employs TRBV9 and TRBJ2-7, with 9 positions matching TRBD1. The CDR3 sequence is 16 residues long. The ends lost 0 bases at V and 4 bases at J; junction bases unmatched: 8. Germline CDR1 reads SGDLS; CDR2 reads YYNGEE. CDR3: CASSVDLPGQGYEQYF. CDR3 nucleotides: TGTGCCAGCAGCGTAGACTTACCGGGACAGGGTTACGAGCAGTACTTC. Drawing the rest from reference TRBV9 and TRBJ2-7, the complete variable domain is DSGVTQTPKHLITATGQRVTLRCSPRSGDLSVYWYQQSLDQGLQFLIQYYNGEERAKGNILERFSAQQFPDLHSELNLSSLELGDSALYFCASSVDLPGQGYEQYFGPGTRLTVT.

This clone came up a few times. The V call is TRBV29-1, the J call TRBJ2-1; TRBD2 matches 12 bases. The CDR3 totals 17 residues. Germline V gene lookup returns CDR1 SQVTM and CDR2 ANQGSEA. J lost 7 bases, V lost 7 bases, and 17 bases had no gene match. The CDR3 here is CSAIGSSGRADLNEQFF. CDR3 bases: TGCAGCGCTATTGGGTCTAGCGGGAGGGCCGATTTGAATGAGCAGTTCTTC.

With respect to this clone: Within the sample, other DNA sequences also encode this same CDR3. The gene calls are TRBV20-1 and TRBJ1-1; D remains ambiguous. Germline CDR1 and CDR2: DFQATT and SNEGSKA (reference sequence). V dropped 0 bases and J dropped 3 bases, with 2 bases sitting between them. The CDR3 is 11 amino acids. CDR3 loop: CSARDYTEAFF. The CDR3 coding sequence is TGCAGTGCTAGAGACTACACTGAAGCTTTCTTT.

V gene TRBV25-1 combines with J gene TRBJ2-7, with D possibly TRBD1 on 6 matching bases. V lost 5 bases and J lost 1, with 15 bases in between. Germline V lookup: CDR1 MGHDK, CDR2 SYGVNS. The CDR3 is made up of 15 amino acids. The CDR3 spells CASSSPGAESYEQYF. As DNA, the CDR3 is TGTGCCAGCAGTTCTCCAGGGGCCGAATCCTACGAGCAGTACTTC.

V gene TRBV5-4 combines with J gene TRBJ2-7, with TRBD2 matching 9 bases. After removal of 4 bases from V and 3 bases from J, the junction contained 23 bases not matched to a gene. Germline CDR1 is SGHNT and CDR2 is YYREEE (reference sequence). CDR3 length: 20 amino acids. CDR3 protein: CASSPRGSGSSPTSRYEQYF. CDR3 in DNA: TGTGCCAGCAGCCCCCGGGGTAGCGGGAGTTCACCCACCTCACGCTACGAGCAGTACTTC.

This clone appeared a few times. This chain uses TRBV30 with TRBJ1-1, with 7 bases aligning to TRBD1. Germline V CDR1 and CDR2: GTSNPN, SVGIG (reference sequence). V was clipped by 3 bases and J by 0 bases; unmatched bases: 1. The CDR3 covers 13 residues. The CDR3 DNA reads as TGTGCCTGGAGCACAGGGGTGAACACTGAAGCTTTCTTT. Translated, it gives CAWSTGVNTEAFF.

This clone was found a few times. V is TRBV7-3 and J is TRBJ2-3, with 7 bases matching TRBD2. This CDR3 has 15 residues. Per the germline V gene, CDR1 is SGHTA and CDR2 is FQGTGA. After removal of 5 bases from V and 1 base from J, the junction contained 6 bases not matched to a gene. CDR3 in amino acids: CASSQGLAGTDTQYF. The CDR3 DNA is TGTGCCAGCAGCCAAGGCCTAGCGGGCACAGATACGCAGTATTTT.

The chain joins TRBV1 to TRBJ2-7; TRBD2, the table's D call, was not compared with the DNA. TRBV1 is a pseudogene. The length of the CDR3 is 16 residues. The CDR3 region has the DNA TGCACCAGCAGCCAAGGGCGGACTAGCGATTACTACGAGCAGTACTTC. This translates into CTSSQGRTSDYYEQYF.

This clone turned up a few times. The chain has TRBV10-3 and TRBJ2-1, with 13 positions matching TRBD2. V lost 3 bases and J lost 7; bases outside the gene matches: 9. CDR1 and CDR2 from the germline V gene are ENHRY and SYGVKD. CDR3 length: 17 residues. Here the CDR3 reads CAISDGTSGRAKNEQFF. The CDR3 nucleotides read TGTGCCATCAGTGACGGAACTAGCGGGAGGGCCAAAAATGAGCAGTTCTTC.

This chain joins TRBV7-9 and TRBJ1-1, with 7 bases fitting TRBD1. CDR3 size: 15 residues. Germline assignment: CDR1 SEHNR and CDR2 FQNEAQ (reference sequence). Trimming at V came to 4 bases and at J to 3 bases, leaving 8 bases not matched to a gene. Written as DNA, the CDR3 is TGTGCCAGCAGCTCCACAGGGGCCCAGGACACTGAAGCTTTCTTT. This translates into CASSSTGAQDTEAFF.

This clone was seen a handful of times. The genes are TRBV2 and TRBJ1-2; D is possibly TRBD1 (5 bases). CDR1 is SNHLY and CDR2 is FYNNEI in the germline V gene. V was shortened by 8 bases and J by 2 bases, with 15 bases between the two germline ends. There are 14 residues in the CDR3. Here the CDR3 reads CASRSGTENYGYTF. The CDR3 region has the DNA TGTGCCAGCCGGAGCGGGACGGAAAACTATGGCTACACCTTC.

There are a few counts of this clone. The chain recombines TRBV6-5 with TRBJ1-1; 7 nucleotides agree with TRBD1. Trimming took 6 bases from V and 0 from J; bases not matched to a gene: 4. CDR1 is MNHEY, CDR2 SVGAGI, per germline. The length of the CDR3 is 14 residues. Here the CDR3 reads CASSRQGLNTEAFF. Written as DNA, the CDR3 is TGTGCCAGCAGCCGACAGGGACTGAACACTGAAGCTTTCTTT.

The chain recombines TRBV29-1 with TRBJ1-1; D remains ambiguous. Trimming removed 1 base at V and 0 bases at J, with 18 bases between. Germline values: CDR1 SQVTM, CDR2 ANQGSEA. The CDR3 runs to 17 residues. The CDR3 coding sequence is TGCAGCGTTGAAGTGTTCAATCAGACCGACATGAACACTGAAGCTTTCTTT. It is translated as CSVEVFNQTDMNTEAFF.

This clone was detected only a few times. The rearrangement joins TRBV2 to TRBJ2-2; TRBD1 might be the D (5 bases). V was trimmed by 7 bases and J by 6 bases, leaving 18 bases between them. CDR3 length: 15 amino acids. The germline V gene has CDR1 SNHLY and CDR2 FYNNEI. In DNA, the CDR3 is TGTGCCAGCAAGGGAAGGACGGACACCGCCGGGGAGCTGTTTTTT. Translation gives CASKGRTDTAGELFF.

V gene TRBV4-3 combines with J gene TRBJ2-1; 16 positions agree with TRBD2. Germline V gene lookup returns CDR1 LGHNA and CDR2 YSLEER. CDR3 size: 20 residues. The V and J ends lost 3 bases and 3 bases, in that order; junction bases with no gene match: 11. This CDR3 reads CASSHRSGTSGGGFYNEQFF. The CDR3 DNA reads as TGCGCCAGCAGCCACCGGTCCGGGACTAGCGGGGGGGGCTTCTACAATGAGCAGTTCTTC.

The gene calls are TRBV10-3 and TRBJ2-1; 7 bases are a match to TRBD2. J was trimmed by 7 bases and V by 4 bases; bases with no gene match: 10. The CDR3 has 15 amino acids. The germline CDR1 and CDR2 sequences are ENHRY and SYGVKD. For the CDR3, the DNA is TGTGCCATCAGTGCCCAAGCGGGAAGTAGTAATGAGCAGTTCTTC. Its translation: CAISAQAGSSNEQFF.

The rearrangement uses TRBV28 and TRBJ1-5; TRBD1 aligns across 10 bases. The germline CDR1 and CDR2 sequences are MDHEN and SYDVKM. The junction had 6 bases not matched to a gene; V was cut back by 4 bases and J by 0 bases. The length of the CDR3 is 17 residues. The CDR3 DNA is TGTGCCAGCAGTTCCTACTGGACAGGGGGTAGCAATCAGCCCCAGCATTTT. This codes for CASSSYWTGGSNQPQHF.

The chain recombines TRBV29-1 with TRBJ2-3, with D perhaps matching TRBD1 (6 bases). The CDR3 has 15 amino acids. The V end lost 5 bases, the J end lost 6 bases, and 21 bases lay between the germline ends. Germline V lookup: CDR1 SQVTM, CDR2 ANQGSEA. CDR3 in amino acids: CSVFLQGLPSDTQYF. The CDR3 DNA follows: TGCAGCGTTTTTCTACAGGGCCTTCCATCGGATACGCAGTATTTT.

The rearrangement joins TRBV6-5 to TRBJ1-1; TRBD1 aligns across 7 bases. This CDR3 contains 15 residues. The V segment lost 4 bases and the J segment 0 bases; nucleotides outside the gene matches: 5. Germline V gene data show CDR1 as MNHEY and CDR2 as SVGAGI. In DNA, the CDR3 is TGTGCCAGCAGTTGGGACAGCAACTTGAACACTGAAGCTTTCTTT. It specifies CASSWDSNLNTEAFF.

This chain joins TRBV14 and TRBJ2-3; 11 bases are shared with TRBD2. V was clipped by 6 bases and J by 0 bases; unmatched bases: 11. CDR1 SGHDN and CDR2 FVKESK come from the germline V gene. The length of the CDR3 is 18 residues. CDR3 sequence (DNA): TGTGCCAGCAGGCTCACGACTAGCGGGGTCCTGAGCACAGATACGCAGTATTTT. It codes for CASRLTTSGVLSTDTQYF.

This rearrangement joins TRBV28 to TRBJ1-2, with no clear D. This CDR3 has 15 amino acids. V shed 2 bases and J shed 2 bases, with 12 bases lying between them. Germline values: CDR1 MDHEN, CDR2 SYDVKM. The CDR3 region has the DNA TGTGCCAGCAGTTTAACCACCTCACTCAACTATGGCTACACCTTC. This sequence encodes CASSLTTSLNYGYTF.

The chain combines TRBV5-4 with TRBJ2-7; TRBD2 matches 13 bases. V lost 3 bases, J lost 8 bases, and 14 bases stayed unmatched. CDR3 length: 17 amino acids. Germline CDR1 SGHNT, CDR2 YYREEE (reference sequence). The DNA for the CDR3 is TGTGCCAGCAGCTCCGGGACTAGCGGGACCCAACTTGGCAAGCAGTACTTC. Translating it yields CASSSGTSGTQLGKQYF.